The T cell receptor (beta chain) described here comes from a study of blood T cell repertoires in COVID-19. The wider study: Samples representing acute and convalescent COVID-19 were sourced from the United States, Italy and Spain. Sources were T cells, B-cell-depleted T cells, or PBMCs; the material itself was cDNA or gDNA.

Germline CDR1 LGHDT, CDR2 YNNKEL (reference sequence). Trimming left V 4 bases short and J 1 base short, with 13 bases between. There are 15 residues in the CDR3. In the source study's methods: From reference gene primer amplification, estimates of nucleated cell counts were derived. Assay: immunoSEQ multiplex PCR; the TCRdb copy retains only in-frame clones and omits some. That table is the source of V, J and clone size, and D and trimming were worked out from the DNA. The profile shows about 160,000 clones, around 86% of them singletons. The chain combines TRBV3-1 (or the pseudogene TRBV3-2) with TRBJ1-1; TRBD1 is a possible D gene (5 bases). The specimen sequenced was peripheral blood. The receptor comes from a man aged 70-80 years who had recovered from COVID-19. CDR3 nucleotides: TGTGCCAGCAGCCCACGTAGGGGAGGGAACACTGAAGCTTTCTTT. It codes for CASSPRRGGNTEAFF.